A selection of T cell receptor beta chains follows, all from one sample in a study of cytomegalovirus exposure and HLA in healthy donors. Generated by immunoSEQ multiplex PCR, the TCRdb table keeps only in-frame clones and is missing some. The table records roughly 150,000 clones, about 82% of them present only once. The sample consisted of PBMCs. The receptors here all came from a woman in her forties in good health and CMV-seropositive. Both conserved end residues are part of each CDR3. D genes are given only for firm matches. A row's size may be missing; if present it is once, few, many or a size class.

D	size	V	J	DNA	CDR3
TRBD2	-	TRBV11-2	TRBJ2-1	TGTGCCAGCAGCTTCGGCCAGGGACTAGTTGGGAATGAGCAGTTCTTC	CASSFGQGLVGNEQFF
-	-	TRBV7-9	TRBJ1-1	TGTGCCAGCAGCTTGAGGACGGCGAGGGCTGAAGCTTTCTTT	CASSLRTARAEAFF
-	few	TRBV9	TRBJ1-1	TGTGCCAGCAGTGTGACAATCAACACTGAAGCTTTCTTT	CASSVTINTEAFF
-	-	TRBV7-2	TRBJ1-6	TGTGCCAGCAGCTTAGCGGGGCCACAGGGAAATAATTCACCCCTCCACTTT	CASSLAGPQGNNSPLHF
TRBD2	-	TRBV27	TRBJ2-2	TGTGCCAGCGGGAGGGTCACCGGGGAGCTGTTTTTT	CASGRVTGELFF
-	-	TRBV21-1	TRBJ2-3	TGTGCCAGCAGGGGCAGGGCCTTTGGCACAGATACGCAGTATTTT	CASRGRAFGTDTQYF
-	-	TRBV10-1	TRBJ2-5	TGCGCCAGCAGTGCAAGTCCGGTGGAGACCCAGTACTTC	CASSASPVETQYF
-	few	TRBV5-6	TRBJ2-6	TGTGCCAGCAGGTTGTCCCCCCCCATCGGGGGATCTGGGGCCAACGTCCTGACTTTC	CASRLSPPIGGSGANVLTF
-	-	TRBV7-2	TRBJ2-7	TGTGCCAGCAGGCCCACTTGGCTAGCGCCCGAGCAGTACTTC	CASRPTWLAPEQYF
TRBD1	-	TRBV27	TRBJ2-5	TGTGCCAGCAGTTTATGGACAGGGGAGACCCAGTACTTC	CASSLWTGETQYF
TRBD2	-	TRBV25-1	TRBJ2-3	TGTGCCAGCAGTGACCTAGCGGGGGGCCTCACAGATACGCAGTATTTT	CASSDLAGGLTDTQYF
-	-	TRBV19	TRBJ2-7	TGTGCCAGTAGTAGACCCGCAGGGGGGTCGGACGAGCAGTACTTC	CASSRPAGGSDEQYF
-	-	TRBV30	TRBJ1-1	TGTGCCTGGAGTAGCACAGGGAACACTGAAGCTTTCTTT	CAWSSTGNTEAFF
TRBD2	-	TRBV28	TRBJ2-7	TGTGCCAGCAGTGTTATGCAACCGGGACTAGCTCATGAGCAGTACTTC	CASSVMQPGLAHEQYF
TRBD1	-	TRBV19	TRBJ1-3	TGTGCCAGTAGTACAGACAGGGGCTTACTCAGAAACACCATATATTTT	CASSTDRGLLRNTIYF
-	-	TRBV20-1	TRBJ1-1	TGCAGTGCCCAGGGGTGGCCTGAAGCTTTCTTT	CSAQGWPEAFF
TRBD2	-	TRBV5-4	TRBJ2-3	TGTGCCAGCAGCTCGGGACTAGCGGATGGCACAGATACGCAGTATTTT	CASSSGLADGTDTQYF
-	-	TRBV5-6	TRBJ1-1	TGTGCCAGCAGCTTGGAGCAGGTGGACACTGAAGCTTTCTTT	CASSLEQVDTEAFF
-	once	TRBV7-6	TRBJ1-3	TGTGCCAGCAGCTTAGGTCGGGCTGGAAACACCATATATTTT	CASSLGRAGNTIYF
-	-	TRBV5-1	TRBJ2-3	TGCGCCAGCAGGGTCACGGGAGCGGGCACAGATACGCAGTATTTT	CASRVTGAGTDTQYF
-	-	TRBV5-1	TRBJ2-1	TGCGCCAGCAGCTTGGACGGAAGGGGGGGGTACAATGAGCAGTTCTTC	CASSLDGRGGYNEQFF
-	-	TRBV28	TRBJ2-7	TGTGCCAGCAGTCCAAGACAAGCCTACGAGCAGTACTTC	CASSPRQAYEQYF
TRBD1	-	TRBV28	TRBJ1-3	TGTGCCAGCAGTTTTGGGACAGCGGGAAACACCATATATTTT	CASSFGTAGNTIYF
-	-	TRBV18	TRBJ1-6	TGTGCCAGCTCACCACTGCCGCTCGGTGTAGGGGGTTCACCCCTCCACTTT	CASSPLPLGVGGSPLHF
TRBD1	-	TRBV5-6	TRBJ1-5	TGTGCCAGCAGCCTAATGACAGGGGCCTCCAATCAGCCCCAGCATTTT	CASSLMTGASNQPQHF
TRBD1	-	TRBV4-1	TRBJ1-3	TGCGCCAGCGGGACAGGGACAGGAAACACCATATATTTT	CASGTGTGNTIYF
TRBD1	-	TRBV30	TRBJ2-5	TGTGCCCGCAGGTCGGGACAGGGGTTTCAAGAGCAGTACTTC	CARRSGQGFQEQYF
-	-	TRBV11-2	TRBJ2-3	TGTGCCAGCAGCTCTCTTTCGACGGGAGATACGCAGTATTTT	CASSSLSTGDTQYF
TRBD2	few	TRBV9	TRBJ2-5	TGTGCCAGCAACCTTTGGGGGGGAGAGACCCAGTACTTC	CASNLWGGETQYF
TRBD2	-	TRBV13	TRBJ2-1	TGTGCCAGCAGCTTAACCAGCGGGGAAAGGAATGAGCAGTTCTTC	CASSLTSGERNEQFF
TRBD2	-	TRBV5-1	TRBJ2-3	TGCGCCAGCCGTCTAGCGGGAGATACGCAGTATTTT	CASRLAGDTQYF
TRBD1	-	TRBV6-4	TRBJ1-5	TGTGCCAGCAGATACAGGGGAGGTAATCAGCCCCAGCATTTT	CASRYRGGNQPQHF
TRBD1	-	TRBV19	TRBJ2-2	TGTGCCAGTAGACCGGGACAGGGAGGATACGGGGAGCTGTTTTTT	CASRPGQGGYGELFF
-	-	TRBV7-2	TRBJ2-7	TGTGCCAGCAGCCCCGGACGGAGGGCGACCTACGAGCAGTACTTC	CASSPGRRATYEQYF
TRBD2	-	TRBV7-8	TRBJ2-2	TGTGCCAGCAGCTTTAGGACTAGCGGGGGGGCGCACGGGGAGCTGTTTTTT	CASSFRTSGGAHGELFF
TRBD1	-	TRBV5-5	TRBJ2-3	TGTGCCAGCAGCCCTGTCTGGTGGGACAGGGTAGTAACGGTGGCGCAGTATTTT	CASSPVWWDRVVTVAQYF
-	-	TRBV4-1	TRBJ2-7	TGCGCCAGCAACCAAGAAGGGGGGGCGGGAGAATACGAGCAGTACTTC	CASNQEGGAGEYEQYF
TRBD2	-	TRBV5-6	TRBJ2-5	TGTGCCAGCAGCTTCCCGACTAGCGGGCTGAGGGAGCAGTACTTC	CASSFPTSGLREQYF
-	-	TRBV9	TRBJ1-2	TGTGCCAGCAGCGTAGCAGCAGGGTACTATGGCTACACCTTC	CASSVAAGYYGYTF
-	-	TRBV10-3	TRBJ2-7	TGTGCCATAAAGACGGAGGTTCTATCTGAGCAGTACTTC	CAIKTEVLSEQYF
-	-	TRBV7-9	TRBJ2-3	TGTGCCAGCAGCCCCACGCCGCGAACTAAACTCACAGATACGCAGTATTTT	CASSPTPRTKLTDTQYF